The 3 T cell receptor beta chains reported below all come from one sample, sequenced in a study of beta chain features in type 1 diabetes. Since all of the isolated RNA was reverse transcribed, expressed TCRB transcripts were what got sequenced. Clones were sequenced by immunoSEQ multiplex PCR, and TCRdb holds only the in-frame ones, with some missing. The sample shows tens of thousands of clones, about 60% of them seen only once. Sequenced: Tregs from blood. These TCRs come from a woman aged 18-29 years in good health.

The chain carries TRBV11-2 and TRBJ2-3, with a possible D match to TRBD1 (6 bases). Per germline, CDR1 SGHAT and CDR2 FQNNGV. Trimming left V 4 bases short and J 8 bases short, with 25 bases between. This CDR3 comprises 17 residues. For the CDR3, the DNA is TGTGCCAGCAGCTCGAATTCAGGGGCCCGTTCGACGGGTACGCAGTATTTT. Amino acid sequence: CASSSNSGARSTGTQYF.

The chain recombines TRBV5-1 with TRBJ2-2; the match to TRBD1 covers 7 bases. J was trimmed by 3 bases and V by 3 bases; bases with no gene match: 5. This CDR3 spans 15 amino acids. Germline V gene lookup returns CDR1 SGHRS and CDR2 YFSETQ. The CDR3 sequence: CASSSRGTDTGELFF. The DNA for the CDR3 is TGCGCCAGCAGCTCCCGTGGGACAGACACCGGGGAGCTGTTTTTT.

This chain uses TRBV6-6 with TRBJ2-2; TRBD1 matches 8 bases. Germline-derived CDR1 and CDR2 are MNHNY and SVGAGI (reference sequence). The length of the CDR3 is 15 residues. J lost 9 bases, V lost 6 bases, and 12 bases had no gene match. As DNA, the CDR3 is TGTGCCAGCAGCCTTGACAGGGGAGGTTTGAGGGAGCTGTTTTTT. The encoded protein is CASSLDRGGLRELFF.